The rows below give T cell receptor beta chains drawn from one sample of a study of cytomegalovirus exposure and HLA in healthy donors. Libraries were prepared by immunoSEQ multiplex PCR; TCRdb keeps only in-frame clonotypes and omits some of them. There are about 140,000 clones in the sample; 73% occur only once, and over 1% lies in the top ten. Input material: PBMCs. The receptors here all came from a woman in her 40s in good health and CMV-seronegative. The CDR3 runs from the conserved cysteine through the conserved F or W. D genes are given only for firm matches.

TRBD1	TRBJ1-5	TRBV6-6	CASSPPTGGLNQPQHF	TGTGCCAGCAGCCCTCCGACAGGGGGCCTCAATCAGCCCCAGCATTTT
-	TRBJ1-1	TRBV5-6	CASSLRGGMGLTEAFF	TGTGCCAGCAGCTTGCGCGGGGGCATGGGGCTAACTGAAGCTTTCTTT
-	TRBJ1-2	TRBV11-2	CASRNVGDGYTF	TGTGCCAGCAGGAACGTGGGCGATGGCTACACCTTC
-	TRBJ2-3	TRBV28	CASSFSRRGTDTQYF	TGTGCCAGCAGTTTTTCCAGGCGGGGCACAGATACGCAGTATTTT
TRBD2	TRBJ2-1	TRBV2	CASSEGGYGVTYNEQFF	TGTGCCAGCAGTGAGGGGGGGTACGGAGTTACTTACAATGAGCAGTTCTTC
-	TRBJ1-2	TRBV19	CASSLGGVGQRGYTF	TGTGCCAGTAGCCTCGGGGGTGTGGGCCAGCGCGGCTACACCTTC
-	TRBJ2-6	TRBV7-3	CASSLFGSSGANVLTF	TGTGCCAGCAGCTTATTTGGGAGCTCTGGGGCCAACGTCCTGACTTTC
-	TRBJ2-1	TRBV7-2	CASSLYPPPVSSYNEQFF	TGTGCCAGCAGCTTATATCCCCCCCCGGTGAGCTCCTACAATGAGCAGTTCTTC
-	TRBJ1-4	TRBV27	CASSPTENEKLFF	TGTGCCAGCAGTCCGACAGAGAATGAAAAACTGTTTTTT
TRBD1	TRBJ2-2	TRBV6-1	CASSEGGQGTGELFF	TGTGCCAGCAGTGAAGGCGGACAGGGCACCGGGGAGCTGTTTTTT